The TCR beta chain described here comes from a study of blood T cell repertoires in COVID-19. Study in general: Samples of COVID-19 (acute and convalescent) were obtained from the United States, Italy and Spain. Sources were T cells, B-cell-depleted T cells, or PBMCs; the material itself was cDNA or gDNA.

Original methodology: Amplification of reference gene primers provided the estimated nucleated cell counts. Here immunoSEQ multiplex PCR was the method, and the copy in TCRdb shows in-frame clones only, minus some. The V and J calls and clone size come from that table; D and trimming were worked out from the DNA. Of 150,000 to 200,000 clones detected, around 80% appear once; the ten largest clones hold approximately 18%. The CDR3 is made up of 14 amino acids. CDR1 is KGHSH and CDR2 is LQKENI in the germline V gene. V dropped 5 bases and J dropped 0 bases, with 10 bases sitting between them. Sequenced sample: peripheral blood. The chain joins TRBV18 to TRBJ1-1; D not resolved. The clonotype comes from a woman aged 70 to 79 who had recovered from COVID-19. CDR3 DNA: TGTGCCAGCTCAAGCCTCAATTTGAACACTGAAGCTTTCTTT. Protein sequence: CASSSLNLNTEAFF.